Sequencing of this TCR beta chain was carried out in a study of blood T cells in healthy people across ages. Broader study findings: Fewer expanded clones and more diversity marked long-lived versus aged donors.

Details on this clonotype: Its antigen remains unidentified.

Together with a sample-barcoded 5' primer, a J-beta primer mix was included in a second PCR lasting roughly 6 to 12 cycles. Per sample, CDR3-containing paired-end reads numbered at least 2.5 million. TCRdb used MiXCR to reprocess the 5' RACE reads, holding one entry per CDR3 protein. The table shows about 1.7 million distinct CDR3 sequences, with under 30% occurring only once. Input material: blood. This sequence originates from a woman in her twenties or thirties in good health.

The CDR3: CASSLDSPPLNEQFF. CDR3 DNA sequence: TGTGCCAGCAGCCTAGACAGTCCCCCCCTCAATGAGCAGTTCTTC. V usage is TRBV3-1 and J usage is TRBJ2-1; D might be TRBD1 (5 bases). The CDR3 contains 15 residues. Per the germline V gene, CDR1 is LGHDT and CDR2 is YNNKEL (reference sequence). The V gene lost 4 bases and the J gene lost 6 bases, with 16 bases spanning the gap.